Shown below are 32 T cell receptor delta chains from a single sample sequenced in a study of γδ T cells in repeated Plasmodium falciparum infection. TCRdb called clones anew from the multiplex PCR reads with CATT. The sample has 75,000 to 95,000 delta-chain clones; 0.75% to 1% are singletons. Bulk repertoires came from Vgamma9/Vdelta2+ or Vdelta2-negative gammadelta T cells flow-sorted from PBMC. The sequenced sample consisted of gamma-delta T cells from blood. These receptors originate from a pool of human donors (malaria-infected and uninfected, not separated).

On this clone itself: The amino acid sequence in TCRdb belongs to a much larger clone and departs from this DNA's translation at residue 5, likely a sequencing read error; the sequence shown is translated from the DNA. V and J are TRDV2 and TRDJ1, with a possible D match to TRDD3 (6 bases). As TCRdb names no J gene, one was assigned here on the basis of a DNA match to germline. Germline V gives CDR1 GEAIGNYY, CDR2 EKD. The CDR3 runs 15 residues. V gave up 3 bases and J gave up 0 bases, with 13 bases separating them. The CDR3 DNA reads as TGTGCCTGTGACGGCTTGGGGGGCTACACCGATAAACTCATCTTT. This gives the protein CACDGLGGYTDKLIF.

In the case of this clone: This likely stems from a read error, as it lies one base from a far larger clone. The same CDR3 can be traced to other DNA sequences in this sample. V is TRDV1 and J is TRDJ1; TRDD3 matches at 12 bases. Since TCRdb gives no J gene, matching the DNA to germline was used here to assign it. CDR1 and CDR2 (germline): TSWWSYY, QGS. CDR3 length equals 18 residues. Trimming took 6 bases from V and 7 from J; bases not matched to a gene: 18. This CDR3 is CALGETQELLGDTLKLIF. The DNA for the CDR3 is TGTGCTCTTGGAGAAACGCAGGAACTACTGGGGGATACCCTTAAACTCATCTTT.

This clone was observed many times. TCRdb's protein for this DNA is that of a much larger clone and differs from the translation at residue 5, likely a read error; the protein shown is the DNA translation. CDR3 bases: TGTGCCTGTGACGCCTCCGATCCTGGGGGATACGCCGATAAACTCATCTTT. It specifies CACDASDPGGYADKLIF. V and J are TRDV2 and TRDJ1, with 12 bases that match TRDD3. In the absence of a J gene in TCRdb, the DNA was matched to germline to assign it here. The CDR3 spans 17 residues. Germline-derived CDR1 and CDR2 are GEAIGNYY and EKD. The J segment lost 3 bases and the V segment lost 3 bases, leaving 10 bases of the junction unmatched.

This clone has a handful of counts. Translating this DNA gives a protein that differs at residue 5 from the TCRdb one, which belongs to a much larger clone; a read error is likely, and the protein shown is this translation. The chain has TRDV1 and TRDJ1, with 13 bases fitting TRDD3. CDR1 is TSWWSYY, CDR2 QGS, per germline. V lost 4 bases and J lost 8; bases outside the gene matches: 7. The CDR3 is made up of 15 amino acids. CDR3: CALGGCTGGYEKLIF. The CDR3 DNA sequence: TGTGCTCTTGGGGGCTGCACTGGGGGATACGAGAAACTCATCTTT.

As regards this clone: A much larger clone lies a single base off, so this may be a read error. CDR3 nucleotides: TGTGCTCTTGGGGAACTAGAGATCACCTCCTACGTACTTGGGATCCATAAACTCATCTTT. It encodes CALGELEITSYVLGIHKLIF. V and J are TRDV1 and TRDJ1; possible D gene TRDD2, 6 bases. The J gene, absent from TCRdb, was called here by matching the DNA to germline. The CDR3 has 20 amino acids. Trimming took off 0 bases at V and 6 bases at J, with 29 bases between the two ends. Looked up from germline, CDR1 is TSWWSYY and CDR2 is QGS.

As regards this clone: A read error likely explains this, since a far larger clone differs by one base. Other DNA sequences in the same sample also yield this CDR3. The rearrangement uses TRDV1 and TRDJ1; D could derive from TRDD2 or TRDD3 (5 bases each). No J segment appears in TCRdb, so it was assigned here by matching the sequence to germline. From germline, CDR1 is TSWWSYY and CDR2 QGS. The CDR3 covers 22 residues. The CDR3 loop reads CALGETTTSNWIILKNTDKLIF. DNA for the CDR3: TGCGCTCTTGGGGAAACTACTACTTCAAACTGGATTATCCTAAAAAACACCGATAAACTCATCTTT.

This clone occurred a few times. A read error likely explains why the TCRdb protein, taken from a much larger clone, differs from this DNA's translation at residue 13; the protein shown is translated from the DNA. The chain recombines TRDV1 with TRDJ1; D may be TRDD2 (5 bases). The J gene is not listed in TCRdb, so it was assigned here from a DNA match to germline. The germline V gene has CDR1 TSWWSYY and CDR2 QGS. With 1 base removed from V and 4 bases from J, the gap between germline ends came to 25 bases. The CDR3 has 19 residues. CDR3 bases: TGTGCTCTTGGGGAACGACCCCCTACACAACTCGTACGGGGCGATAAACTCATCTTT. Its protein is CALGERPPTQLVRGDKLIF.

This clone was counted a few times. A far larger clone is one nucleotide away, so this likely arose from a read error. Distinct nucleotide sequences in the sample also encode this CDR3. The rearrangement uses TRDV1 and TRDJ1, with TRDD3 identical over 10 bases. No J gene is reported in TCRdb; it was inferred here by comparing the DNA with germline. The length of the CDR3 is 18 residues. Germline V gene lookup returns CDR1 TSWWSYY and CDR2 QGS. In DNA, the CDR3 is TGTGCTCTCGGGGAACTTCCCTGGGGGATAAATAGGATCGATAAACTCATCTTT. It is translated as CALGELPWGINRIDKLIF.

This clone was seen ten or more times. Other DNA sequences in this sample translate to the same CDR3. The chain is built from TRDV1 and TRDJ1, with D perhaps TRDD3 (10 bases). V shed 3 bases and J shed 6 bases, with 35 bases lying between them. Germline CDR1 and CDR2: TSWWSYY and QGS. The CDR3 sequence is 21 residues long. CDR3 DNA: TGTGCTCTTGGGGACCAAGGCCTTCCTACAATACTGGGGGATCGCAAAAATAAACTCATCTTT. This codes for CALGDQGLPTILGDRKNKLIF.

This clone was seen more than once but under ten times. A far larger clone differs by one base, so this is likely a read error. The sample carries other DNA sequences with the same CDR3. The chain has TRDV1 and TRDJ1; D call uncertain. Since TCRdb gives no J gene, matching the DNA to germline was used here to assign it. Germline-derived CDR1 and CDR2 are TSWWSYY and QGS. The CDR3 runs to 18 residues. Trimming stripped 1 base from V and 1 base from J, with 19 bases between. The CDR3 region has the DNA TGTGCTCTTGGGGAACGAGGGAGCTCCGTGCAATGCACCGATAAACTCATCTTT. As protein: CALGERGSSVQCTDKLIF.

A word on this clone: The TCRdb record carries a much larger clone's protein, which differs from this DNA's translation at residue 19; a read error is the likely cause, and the protein listed here is the DNA translation. The V segment is TRDV1, and no J call was made; the D call TRDD3 from the table was never checked on the DNA. The CDR3 has 20 amino acids. Germline-derived CDR1 and CDR2 are TSWWSYY and QGS. The CDR3 region has the DNA TGTGCTCTTGGGGAACCGGGGGCCCTACGCTCCGGGGGATCAAGCGATAAACTCACCTTT. Encoded protein: CALGEPGALRSGGSSDKLTF.

In this sample, this clone turned up a few times. Given a far larger clone just one base away, this is likely a sequencing read error. The same CDR3 also results from other DNA sequences found in this sample. The chain combines TRDV2 with TRDJ1; tentative D call: TRDD3 (6 bases). The J gene is absent in TCRdb and was assigned here via DNA matching to germline. Per germline, CDR1 GEAIGNYY and CDR2 EKD. V dropped 0 bases and J dropped 0 bases, with 19 bases sitting between them. The CDR3 is 18 residues long. Here the CDR3 reads CACDTGRIGVGDTDKLIF. DNA for the CDR3: TGTGCCTGTGACACCGGTCGAATCGGGGTGGGGGACACCGATAAACTCATCTTT.

A few counts support this clone. A far larger clone is a single base away, which makes a read error likely. The same CDR3 also results from other DNA sequences found in this sample. The chain has TRDV2 and TRDJ3, with D possibly matching TRDD3 (6 bases). No J gene was available from TCRdb, and it was assigned here by a germline match of the DNA. This CDR3 has 20 amino acids. From germline, CDR1 is GEAIGNYY and CDR2 EKD. The CDR3 here is CACDTKGIRDLSWDTRQMFF. The CDR3 region has the DNA TGCGCCTGTGACACTAAGGGGATCCGTGACCTCTCCTGGGACACCCGACAGATGTTTTTC.

This clone was seen only a few times. The protein in TCRdb stems from a much larger clone and differs at residue 17 from this DNA's translation, likely a read error; here the protein is translated from the DNA. For the V gene the call is TRDV2; the J gene has no call; the table's D call, TRDD3, was not checked against the DNA. Germline-derived CDR1 and CDR2 are GEAIGNYY and EKD. The CDR3 totals 19 residues. The CDR3 reads CACDTRRGDKRRYTDKRIF. The CDR3 nucleotides read TGTGCCTGTGACACGAGAAGAGGGGATAAAAGGAGGTACACCGATAAACGCATCTTT.

This clone was picked up a small number of times. TCRdb records a much larger clone's protein for this DNA, with a difference at residue 7 that likely arises from a read error; the protein given is the translation of the DNA. The chain employs TRDV1 and TRDJ1, with 13 bases fitting TRDD3. TCRdb supplies no J gene; here it was assigned by aligning the nucleotide sequence to germline. This CDR3 has 23 residues. J lost 3 bases, V lost 0 bases, and 22 bases had no gene match. Germline V gene data show CDR1 as TSWWSYY and CDR2 as QGS. The CDR3 nucleotides read TGTGCTCTTGGGGAACTCAGACCTACCCGCTACTGGGGGATACGTTCGGCCGCCGATAAACTCATCTTT. Encoded protein: CALGELRPTRYWGIRSAADKLIF.

A few counts support this clone. This likely came from a read error, as a far larger clone is one base away. The sample contains more than one DNA sequence encoding this CDR3. This chain links TRDV2 with TRDJ1; D gene unclear. TCRdb lists no J gene, so it was determined here by aligning the DNA to germline. This CDR3 contains 15 residues. CDR1 and CDR2 from the germline V gene are GEAIGNYY and EKD. CDR3 residues: CACGKVSSDTDKLIF. CDR3 DNA: TGTGCCTGCGGCAAGGTTAGTTCGGACACTGATAAACTCATCTTT.

This clone was seen more than once but under ten times. The amino acid sequence in TCRdb belongs to a much larger clone and departs from this DNA's translation at residue 11, likely a sequencing read error; the sequence shown is translated from the DNA. The rearrangement uses TRDV2 and TRDJ1; 13 nucleotides agree with TRDD3. Germline CDR1 and CDR2: GEAIGNYY and EKD. Trimming removed 4 bases from V and 0 bases from J; junction bases left unmatched: 13. The CDR3 is 19 residues long. The CDR3 loop is CACERTGGYAVPYTDKLIF. The CDR3 DNA reads as TGTGCCTGTGAGCGTACTGGGGGATACGCAGTACCGTACACCGATAAACTCATCTTT.

About this clone itself: A read error likely explains this, since a far larger clone differs by one base. Additional DNA sequences in this sample encode the identical CDR3. V usage is TRDV1 and J usage is TRDJ1; 8 bases are a match to TRDD3. The J gene, missing from TCRdb, was assigned here through DNA to germline matching. The germline V gene encodes CDR1 TSWWSYY and CDR2 QGS. The CDR3 contains 22 residues. The CDR3 region has the DNA TGCGCTCTTGAGGCCCCGCCGTCCCATACTGGGGGCCGACAACTGTACACCGATAAACTCATCTTT. Amino acid sequence: CALEAPPSHTGGRQLYTDKLIF.

Points on this clone: This DNA's translation differs at residue 10 from TCRdb's protein, which comes from a much larger clone; a read error is likely, and the protein shown is translated from the DNA. V is TRDV1 and J is TRDJ1, with a possible D match to TRDD3 (6 bases). V was clipped by 1 base and J by 1 base, with 19 bases between them. Germline assignment: CDR1 TSWWSYY and CDR2 QGS. CDR3 length: 18 amino acids. CDR3 nucleotides: TGTGCTCTTGGGGAACCTCCGTACTGGGAGATACGCACCGATAAACTCATCTTT. Amino acids: CALGEPPYWEIRTDKLIF.

In its sample, this clone was seen a few times. The amino acid sequence in TCRdb belongs to a much larger clone and departs from this DNA's translation at residue 11, likely a sequencing read error; the sequence shown is translated from the DNA. The chain couples TRDV2 to TRDJ1, with TRDD3 matching over 8 bases. Per germline, CDR1 GEAIGNYY and CDR2 EKD. V lost 0 bases and J lost 0; bases outside the gene matches: 11. The CDR3 is made up of 18 amino acids. CDR3 protein: CACDTVMMGDANTDKLIF. The DNA of the CDR3 is TGTGCCTGTGACACCGTAATGATGGGGGATGCAAACACCGATAAACTCATCTTT.

This clone has more than one count but fewer than ten. TCRdb's protein for this DNA is that of a much larger clone and differs from the translation at residue 4, likely a read error; the protein shown is the DNA translation. The chain couples TRDV2 to TRDJ2; 7 bases agree with TRDD3. Germline CDR1 GEAIGNYY, CDR2 EKD. The ends lost 5 bases at V and 1 base at J; junction bases unmatched: 6. This CDR3 is 15 amino acids long. This CDR3 reads CACGTLGDLTAQLFF. The CDR3 DNA reads as TGTGCCTGTGGCACTTTGGGGGATTTGACAGCACAACTCTTCTTT.

This clone was observed a few times. A far larger clone is only one base removed, so a read error is likely. The chain combines TRDV2 with TRDJ1; D not resolved. No J gene is reported in TCRdb; it was inferred here by comparing the DNA with germline. The CDR3 spans 14 residues. CDR1 and CDR2 (germline): GEAIGNYY, EKD. Trimming shortened V by 3 bases and J by 0 bases, and 10 bases separated the two germline ends. The CDR3, as DNA: TGTGCCTGTGACCCGGGTACTTACACCGATAAACTCATCTTT. The encoded protein is CACDPGTYTDKLIF.

This clone turned up a few times. This DNA translates differently at residue 20 from the TCRdb protein, which is that of a much larger clone; a read error is likely, and the protein shown is the DNA's own translation. V and J are TRDV1 and TRDJ1; weak D call: TRDD3 (5 bases). The J gene, missing from TCRdb, was assigned here through DNA to germline matching. CDR1 and CDR2 (germline): TSWWSYY, QGS. This CDR3 spans 24 amino acids. The CDR3 DNA reads as TGTGCTCTTGGGGAACTTGATTTCTGCCAACCTAAACGCGAGGATATATTGAACACCAATAAACTCATCTTT. It is translated as CALGELDFCQPKREDILNTNKLIF.

This clone was recorded many times. The translation of this DNA and the TCRdb protein of a much larger clone differ at residue 8, probably owing to a read error; the protein shown here is translated from the DNA. This rearrangement joins TRDV1 to TRDJ1; 7 bases are a match to TRDD2. Germline-derived CDR1 and CDR2 are TSWWSYY and QGS. J lost 7 bases, V lost 3 bases, and 23 bases had no gene match. The length of the CDR3 is 19 residues. CDR3 DNA sequence: TGTGCTCTTGGGGACGCAGGCATTCCTACGTCTCCCCGAGTGGGTAAACTCATCTTT. Its translation: CALGDAGIPTSPRVGKLIF.

With respect to this clone: The TCRdb record carries a much larger clone's protein, which differs from this DNA's translation at residue 25; a read error is the likely cause, and the protein listed here is the DNA translation. A V gene of TRDV1 was called, but no J gene was assigned; the table's D call of TRDD3 was not tested on the DNA. Germline CDR1 is TSWWSYY and CDR2 is QGS. CDR3 length equals 27 residues. CDR3 bases: TGTGCTCTTGGGGAAAGCGGATCATTCCTAAGGAGGGGGATGGGGGGATCGAGGCCCGATGAAGCGGCACAACCCTTCTTT. Protein: CALGESGSFLRRGMGGSRPDEAAQPFF.

In the case of this clone: This DNA's translation differs at residue 16 from TCRdb's protein, which comes from a much larger clone; a read error is likely, and the protein shown is translated from the DNA. The genes are TRDV1 and TRDJ1; a possible D gene is TRDD3 (5 bases). CDR1 is TSWWSYY and CDR2 is QGS in the germline V gene. The CDR3 runs to 19 residues. The CDR3 sequence: CALGEYLSATSWYTDTLIF. DNA for the CDR3: TGTGCTCTTGGGGAATACCTTTCCGCAACCTCCTGGTACACCGATACACTCATCTTT.

About this clone itself: The protein TCRdb lists belongs to a much larger clone and differs from this DNA's translation at residue 12, which points to a read error; the protein shown is made from the DNA. The chain uses TRDV2 and TRDJ1, with 7 bases that match TRDD3. TCRdb does not report a J gene; here it was assigned by matching the DNA to germline references. Germline-derived CDR1 and CDR2 are GEAIGNYY and EKD. The CDR3 has 18 residues. J lost 1 base, V lost 1 base, and 14 bases had no gene match. The CDR3 reads CACDTRPDLGGCTDKLIF. The CDR3 DNA sequence: TGTGCCTGTGACACTCGTCCGGATCTGGGGGGCTGCACCGATAAACTCATCTTT.

In the case of this clone: The protein given by TCRdb reflects a much larger clone and differs at residue 5 from this DNA's translation, likely from a read error; the protein shown is the DNA's translation. This specimen includes other DNA sequences encoding the same CDR3. The chain is built from TRDV1 and TRDJ1; 8 nucleotides align to TRDD3. The CDR3 runs to 18 residues. The germline gives CDR1 TSWWSYY, CDR2 QGS. V gave up 3 bases and J gave up 2 bases; unmatched junction bases: 14. The CDR3 region is CALGDLWGTRYGTDKLIF. The DNA of the CDR3 is TGTGCTCTTGGGGATCTCTGGGGGACCCGTTACGGAACCGATAAACTCATCTTT.

This clone was counted between two and nine times. The protein TCRdb lists belongs to a much larger clone and differs from this DNA's translation at residue 23, which points to a read error; the protein shown is made from the DNA. The chain couples TRDV3 to TRDJ1, with D perhaps given as TRDD2 or TRDD3 (8 bases each). The J gene, left out of TCRdb, was set here by checking the DNA against germline. The germline CDR1 and CDR2 sequences are TVYSNPD and GDNSRS (reference sequence). This CDR3 is 26 amino acids long. The CDR3 DNA follows: TGTGCCTTTGGGGGGAAACCCACCTTCCTAGCTGGGGGAAGTTATTCAGACCCTCCGTACACCGATGAACTCATCTTT. It is translated as CAFGGKPTFLAGGSYSDPPYTDELIF.

In this sample, this clone turned up many times. The protein TCRdb lists belongs to a much larger clone and differs from this DNA's translation at residue 6, which points to a read error; the protein shown is made from the DNA. The rearrangement uses TRDV2 and TRDJ1, with 10 bases that match TRDD3. The J gene, missing from TCRdb, was assigned here through DNA to germline matching. Per germline, CDR1 GEAIGNYY and CDR2 EKD. After removal of 2 bases from V and 7 bases from J, the junction contained 24 bases not matched to a gene. The CDR3 length is 20 residues. CDR3 sequence: CACDSARNWGDTVARSKLIF. The DNA for the CDR3 is TGTGCCTGTGACAGCGCTCGGAACTGGGGGGATACGGTTGCGCGTTCTAAACTCATCTTT.

This clone was counted a few times. A read error is the likely source, as a far larger clone sits one nucleotide away. Other DNA sequences in this sample translate to the same CDR3. With the J gene uncalled, the V gene is TRDV1; TRDD3 was called by the table and not checked on the DNA. The germline V gene encodes CDR1 TSWWSYY and CDR2 QGS. The CDR3 length is 22 residues. The CDR3: CALGELKVPTGDKPGDTDKLIF. CDR3 in DNA: TGTGCTCTTGGGGAACTCAAGGTACCTACTGGGGATAAGCCCGGGGACACCGATAAGCTCATCTTT.

A note on this clone: The protein given by TCRdb reflects a much larger clone and differs at residue 10 from this DNA's translation, likely from a read error; the protein shown is the DNA's translation. This rearrangement joins TRDV2 to TRDJ2; a possible D gene is TRDD3 (5 bases). The J gene was not available in TCRdb and was assigned here by matching the DNA to germline segments. Trimming took off 0 bases at V and 1 base at J, with 20 bases between the two ends. The CDR3 consists of 19 residues. In germline, CDR1 is GEAIGNYY, CDR2 EKD. The CDR3 bases are TGTGCCTGTGACACCGTAGCGGTACTGGAGTCCCATTTGACAGCACAACTCTTCTTT. Translated, it gives CACDTVAVLESHLTAQLFF.